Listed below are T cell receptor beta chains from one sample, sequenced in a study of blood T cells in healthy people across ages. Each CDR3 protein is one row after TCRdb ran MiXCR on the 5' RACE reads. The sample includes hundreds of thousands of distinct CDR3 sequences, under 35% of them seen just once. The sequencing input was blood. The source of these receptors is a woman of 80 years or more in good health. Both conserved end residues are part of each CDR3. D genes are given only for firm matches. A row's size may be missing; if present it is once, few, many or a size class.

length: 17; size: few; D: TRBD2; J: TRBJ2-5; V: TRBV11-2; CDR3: CASSPGLAGGLHNEQYF; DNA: TGTGCCAGCAGCCCGGGACTAGCGGGGGGCCTACACAATGAGCAGTACTTC
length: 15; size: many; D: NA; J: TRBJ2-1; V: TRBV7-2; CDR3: CASSPRRGSNNEQFF; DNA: TGTGCCAGCAGCCCACGGAGGGGGAGCAACAATGAGCAGTTCTTC
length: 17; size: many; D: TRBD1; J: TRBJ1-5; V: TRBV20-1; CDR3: CSARRGTAVTPNQPQHF; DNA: TGCAGTGCTAGGAGGGGGACAGCGGTTACACCGAATCAGCCCCAGCATTTT
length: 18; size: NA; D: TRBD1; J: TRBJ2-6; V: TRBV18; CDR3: CASSPTPGQNSGANVLTF; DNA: TGTGCCAGCTCACCCACACCGGGACAGAACTCTGGGGCCAACGTCCTGACTTTC
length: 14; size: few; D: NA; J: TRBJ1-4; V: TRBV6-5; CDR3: CASRRGAVNEKLFF; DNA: TGTGCCAGCAGAAGGGGGGCAGTTAATGAAAAACTGTTTTTT
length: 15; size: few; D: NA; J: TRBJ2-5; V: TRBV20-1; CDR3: CSARDGGAACNEQYF; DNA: TGCAGTGCTAGGGACGGGGGTGCGGCCTGCAATGAGCAGTACTTC
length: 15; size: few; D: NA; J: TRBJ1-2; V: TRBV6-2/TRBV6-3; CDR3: CASSGPGHRGYGYTF; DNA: TGTGCCAGCAGTGGCCCGGGACATCGCGGCTATGGCTACACCTTC
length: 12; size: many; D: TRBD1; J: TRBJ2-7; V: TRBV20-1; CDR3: CSAKQGAREQYF; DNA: TGCAGTGCTAAACAGGGGGCGCGGGAGCAGTACTTC
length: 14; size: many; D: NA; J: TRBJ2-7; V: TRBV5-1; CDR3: CASRPTGAVDEQYF; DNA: TGCGCCAGCAGGCCGACAGGAGCAGTCGACGAGCAGTACTTC
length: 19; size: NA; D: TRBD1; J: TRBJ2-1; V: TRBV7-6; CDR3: CASSLLGQGWGDGYNEQFF; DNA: TGTGCCAGCAGCTTATTGGGACAGGGATGGGGAGATGGATACAATGAGCAGTTCTTC
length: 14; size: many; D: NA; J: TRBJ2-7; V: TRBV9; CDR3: CASSVGTISAEQYF; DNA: TGTGCCAGCAGCGTAGGGACTATATCCGCCGAGCAGTACTTC
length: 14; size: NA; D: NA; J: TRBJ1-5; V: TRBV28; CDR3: CASSLSGRDQPQHF; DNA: TGTGCCAGCAGTTTGTCTGGGAGAGATCAGCCCCAGCATTTT
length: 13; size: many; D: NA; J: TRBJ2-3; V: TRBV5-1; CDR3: CASSPFGQDTQYF; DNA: TGCGCCAGCAGCCCGTTCGGACAAGATACGCAGTATTTT
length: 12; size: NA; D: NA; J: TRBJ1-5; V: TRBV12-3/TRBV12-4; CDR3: CASSPRRGAQHF; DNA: TGTGCCAGCAGCCCCAGGAGAGGGGCCCAGCATTTT
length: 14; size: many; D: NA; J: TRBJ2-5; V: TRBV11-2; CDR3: CASSPSTLGETQYF; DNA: TGTGCCAGCAGCCCCTCGACCCTAGGGGAGACCCAGTACTTC
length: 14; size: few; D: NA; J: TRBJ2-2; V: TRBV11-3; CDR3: CASSSTGGLGELFF; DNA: TGTGCCAGCAGCTCAACAGGGGGACTAGGGGAGCTGTTTTTT
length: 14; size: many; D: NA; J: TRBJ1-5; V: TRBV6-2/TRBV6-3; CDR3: CASFGGLDNQPQHF; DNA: TGTGCCAGCTTCGGGGGTTTAGACAATCAGCCCCAGCATTTT
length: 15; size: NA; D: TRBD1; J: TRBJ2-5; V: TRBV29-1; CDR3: CSVEDPGQGGETQYF; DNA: TGCAGCGTTGAAGATCCCGGACAGGGGGGAGAGACCCAGTACTTC
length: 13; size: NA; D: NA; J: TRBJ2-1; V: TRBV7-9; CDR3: CASSKTGYDEQFF; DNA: TGTGCCAGCAGTAAAACAGGGTACGATGAGCAGTTCTTC
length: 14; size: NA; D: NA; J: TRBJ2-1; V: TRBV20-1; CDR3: CSARDATSYNEQFF; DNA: TGCAGTGCTAGAGATGCGACTTCCTACAATGAGCAGTTCTTC
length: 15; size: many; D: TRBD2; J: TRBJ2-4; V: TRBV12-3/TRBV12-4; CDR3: CASSLAGGSKNIQYF; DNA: TGTGCCAGCAGCCTAGCGGGGGGGTCCAAAAACATTCAGTACTTC
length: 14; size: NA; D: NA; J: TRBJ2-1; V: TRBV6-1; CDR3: CASGTSSIYNEQFF; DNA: TGTGCCAGTGGGACAAGTTCCATTTACAATGAGCAGTTCTTC
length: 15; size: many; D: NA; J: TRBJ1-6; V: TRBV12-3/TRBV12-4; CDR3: CASSLLVGGDSPLHF; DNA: TGTGCCAGCAGTTTATTAGTCGGGGGCGATTCACCCCTCCACTTT
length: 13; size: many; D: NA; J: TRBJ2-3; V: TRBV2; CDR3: CASSWGRTDTQYF; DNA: TGTGCCAGCAGTTGGGGCCGCACAGATACGCAGTATTTT
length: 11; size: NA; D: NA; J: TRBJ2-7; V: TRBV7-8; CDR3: CASSELREQYF; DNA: TGTGCCAGCAGCGAGCTGCGGGAGCAGTACTTC
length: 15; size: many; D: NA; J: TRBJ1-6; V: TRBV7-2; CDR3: CASSLVSSYNSPLHF; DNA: TGTGCCAGCAGCTTGGTCAGCTCCTATAATTCACCCCTCCACTTT
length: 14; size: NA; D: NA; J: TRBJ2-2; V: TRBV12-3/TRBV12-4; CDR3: CASRDRLNTGELFF; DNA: TGTGCCAGCAGGGACAGACTAAACACCGGGGAGCTGTTTTTT
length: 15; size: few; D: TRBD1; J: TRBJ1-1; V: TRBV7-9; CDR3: CASSPGGASDTEAFF; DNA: TGTGCCAGCAGCCCAGGGGGGGCCTCGGACACTGAAGCTTTCTTT
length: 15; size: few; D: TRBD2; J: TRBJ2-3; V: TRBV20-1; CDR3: CSTPRAGAYTVTQYF; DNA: TGCAGTACTCCTCGAGCGGGGGCATACACAGTCACGCAGTATTTT
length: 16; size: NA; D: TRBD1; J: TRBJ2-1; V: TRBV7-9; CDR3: CASGLLTGSSYNKQFF; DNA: TGTGCCAGCGGTCTCCTGACAGGGAGCTCCTACAATAAGCAGTTCTTC
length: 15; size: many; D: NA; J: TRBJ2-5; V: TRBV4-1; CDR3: CASSQDITYQETQYF; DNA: TGCGCCAGCAGCCAAGATATTACGTACCAAGAGACCCAGTACTTC
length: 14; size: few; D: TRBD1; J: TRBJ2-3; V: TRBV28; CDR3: CASTAGQGTDTQYF; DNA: TGTGCCAGCACGGCGGGACAGGGCACAGATACGCAGTATTTT
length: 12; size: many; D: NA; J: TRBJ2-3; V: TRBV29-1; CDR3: CSSREGDGTQYF; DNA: TGCAGCTCCCGGGAAGGCGATGGTACGCAGTATTTT
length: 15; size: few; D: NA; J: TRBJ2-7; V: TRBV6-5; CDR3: CASSFGSPVQYEQYF; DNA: TGTGCCAGCAGTTTCGGCAGTCCTGTTCAGTACGAGCAGTACTTC